The clone carrying this TCR beta chain appeared a few times. Given a much more abundant clone one base away, this may be a read error. The CDR3 has 15 amino acids. CDR1 and CDR2 from the germline V gene are MNHNS and SASEGT. TCRbeta libraries were built with three rounds of nested PCR, modified from ARM-PCR. TCRdb analysed the multiplex PCR reads with MiXCR anew, one entry per CDR3 protein. Of roughly 75,000 distinct CDR3 sequences detected, about four fifths appear once; the ten largest clones hold 40% to 65%. This entry is derived from a study of tumor and adjacent non-tumor tissue in lung cancer. RNA was extracted from bulk tissue without any cell sorting. The normal lung tissue was taken more than 3 cm from the tumor edge.

Sequenced material: distant non-tumor lung tissue. This TCR came from a man in his sixties with non-small cell lung cancer. The gene calls are TRBV6-1 and TRBJ1-6, with TRBD1 matching 7 bases. CDR3 region: CASSDRGTVNSSLHF. The CDR3 region has the DNA TGTGCCAGCAGTGATAGGGGGACAGTAAATTCATCCCTCCACTTT.